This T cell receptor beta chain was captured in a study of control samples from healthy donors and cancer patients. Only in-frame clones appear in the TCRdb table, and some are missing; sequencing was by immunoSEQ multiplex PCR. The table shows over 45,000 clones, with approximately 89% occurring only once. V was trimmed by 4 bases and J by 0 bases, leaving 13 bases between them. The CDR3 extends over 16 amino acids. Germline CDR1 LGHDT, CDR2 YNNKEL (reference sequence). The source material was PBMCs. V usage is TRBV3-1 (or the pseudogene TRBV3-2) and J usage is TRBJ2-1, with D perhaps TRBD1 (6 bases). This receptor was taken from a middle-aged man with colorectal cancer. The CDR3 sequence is CASSPRGSSSYNEQFF. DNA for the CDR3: TGTGCCAGCAGCCCCAGGGGCTCGAGCTCCTACAATGAGCAGTTCTTC.